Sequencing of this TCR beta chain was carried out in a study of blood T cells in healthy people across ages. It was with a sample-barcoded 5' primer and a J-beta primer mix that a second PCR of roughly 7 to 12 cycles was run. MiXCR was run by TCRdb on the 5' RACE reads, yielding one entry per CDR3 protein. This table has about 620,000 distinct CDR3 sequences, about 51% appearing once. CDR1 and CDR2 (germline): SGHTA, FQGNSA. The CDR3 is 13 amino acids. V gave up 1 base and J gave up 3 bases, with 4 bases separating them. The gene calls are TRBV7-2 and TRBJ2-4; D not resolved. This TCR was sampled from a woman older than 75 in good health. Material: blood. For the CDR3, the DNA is TGTGCCAGCAGCTTAGGGGGCAAAAACATTCAGTACTTC. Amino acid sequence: CASSLGGKNIQYF.